Shown below are 21 T cell receptor beta chains from a single sample sequenced in a study of T cell changes during pregnancy in multiple sclerosis (dated by TCRdb to about 2019). Library preparation used the immunoSEQ multiplex PCR assay. Here the immuneACCESS table is served through TCRdb, limited to in-frame sequences with V and J called. Missing clones are a known gap in these copies; in checked studies unresolved V genes cover under half, and the rest lacks a known reason. The sample data list tens of thousands of clones, and more than 85% of these were observed just once. About 9% of the sample lies in the top ten. Sequenced here: CD8+ T cells from peripheral blood mononuclear cells, sampled in the third trimester of pregnancy. The receptors were gathered from a female donor with multiple sclerosis, enrolled in a pregnancy study.

The chain carries TRBV9 and TRBJ1-1; weak D call: TRBD1 (6 bases). The CDR3 covers 13 residues. Germline assignment: CDR1 SGDLS and CDR2 YYNGEE. Trimming removed 0 bases from V and 10 bases from J, with 13 bases in between. This chain's CDR3 is CASSVGGGQAAFF. CDR3 nucleotides: TGTGCCAGCAGCGTAGGAGGGGGACAAGCAGCTTTCTTT.

This chain uses TRBV27 with TRBJ2-7; a possible D gene is TRBD1 (6 bases). The CDR3 extends over 16 amino acids. V was pared by 0 bases and J by 9 bases, with 21 bases between. The germline CDR1 and CDR2 sequences are MNHEY and SMNVEV (reference sequence). The CDR3 nucleotides are TGTGCCAGCAGTTTATCGAAGGGGACACCGCCATTCGGGCAGTACTTC. Translated: CASSLSKGTPPFGQYF.

CDR3 region: CASSQALGANTEAFF. The CDR3 DNA follows: TGCGCCAGCAGCCAAGCTTTGGGGGCTAACACTGAAGCTTTCTTT. The V and J genes are TRBV4-1 and TRBJ1-1; a weak D match, TRBD1 (6 bases). Trimming took off 1 base at V and 2 bases at J, with 11 bases between the two ends. Per germline, CDR1 MGHRA and CDR2 YSYEKL. CDR3 size: 15 residues.

This sequence joins TRBV4-1 and TRBJ2-3, with unresolved D. Trimming left V 0 bases short and J 0 bases short, with 7 bases between. Germline lookup yields CDR1 MGHRA and CDR2 YSYEKL. The CDR3 extends over 15 amino acids. The CDR3 loop is CASSQDSGSTDTQYF. CDR3 DNA sequence: TGCGCCAGCAGCCAAGATTCAGGTAGCACAGATACGCAGTATTTT.

The CDR3 is CASQDRENYGYTF. For the CDR3, the DNA is TGTGCCTCCCAGGACAGAGAAAACTATGGCTACACCTTC. V is TRBV6-1 and J is TRBJ1-2; weak D call: TRBD1 (6 bases). CDR1 is MNHNS, CDR2 SASEGT, per germline. This CDR3 contains 13 residues. Trimming stripped 11 bases from V and 2 bases from J, with 15 bases between.

CDR3 coding DNA: TGTGCCAGCAGCGACGAAGCGGGGGGCACCGGGGAGCTGTTTTTT. This encodes CASSDEAGGTGELFF. V and J are TRBV2 and TRBJ2-2, with 9 bases identical to TRBD2. J was trimmed by 4 bases and V by 6 bases; bases with no gene match: 6. CDR1 and CDR2 from the germline V gene are SNHLY and FYNNEI. The CDR3 is 15 amino acids.

This chain joins TRBV19 and TRBJ2-1, with a possible D match to TRBD2 (6 bases). This CDR3 spans 16 amino acids. V was clipped by 3 bases and J by 9 bases, with 21 bases between them. The germline V gene encodes CDR1 LNHDA and CDR2 SQIVND (reference sequence). This CDR3 is CASSMASVTVFGEQFF. For the CDR3, the DNA is TGTGCCAGTAGTATGGCTAGCGTGACCGTTTTCGGTGAGCAGTTCTTC.

The J gene is TRBJ2-5, the V gene TRBV13; the match to TRBD2 covers 9 bases. The CDR3 loop spans 15 amino acids. CDR1 and CDR2 (germline): PRHDT, FYEKMQ (reference sequence). V shed 0 bases, J shed 5 bases, and the junction held 4 bases outside the gene matches. The CDR3 DNA follows: TGTGCCAGCAGCTTAGGACTAGCGGGTGCTGAGACCCAGTACTTC. Translation gives CASSLGLAGAETQYF.

The J gene is TRBJ2-7, the V gene TRBV13; D call uncertain. V lost 5 bases and J lost 2, with 7 bases in between. Germline V gene lookup returns CDR1 PRHDT and CDR2 FYEKMQ (reference sequence). The CDR3 is made up of 12 amino acids. The CDR3 protein is CASSLSPYEQYF. CDR3 DNA: TGTGCCAGCAGCCTCTCCCCCTACGAGCAGTACTTC.

The chain employs TRBV5-1 and TRBJ2-7; D gene uncertain. In germline, CDR1 is SGHRS, CDR2 YFSETQ. The V end lost 0 bases, the J end lost 5 bases, and 12 bases lay between the germline ends. This CDR3 is built from 14 residues. Written as DNA, the CDR3 is TGCGCCAGCAGCTTGGAACGGCAGGTCGACGAGCAGTACTTC. Translating it yields CASSLERQVDEQYF.

The gene calls are TRBV7-9 and TRBJ2-7, with 7 bases that match TRBD1. CDR3 length: 12 amino acids. Germline V gene data show CDR1 as SEHNR and CDR2 as FQNEAQ (reference sequence). V gave up 4 bases and J gave up 3 bases; unmatched junction bases: 0. The chain's CDR3 is CASSYRGYEQYF. The CDR3 region has the DNA TGTGCCAGCAGCTACAGGGGCTACGAGCAGTACTTC.

J is TRBJ1-2 and V is TRBV23-1; tentative D call: TRBD1 (5 bases). TRBV23-1 is classed as an ORF, of uncertain function. Trimming took 6 bases from V and 7 from J, leaving 15 bases between them. This CDR3 contains 13 residues. For the CDR3, the DNA is TGCGCCAGCAGACTATTAATAGGGGCTGGCTACACCTTC. This gives the protein CASRLLIGAGYTF.

This clone was recorded once. V and J are TRBV2 and TRBJ2-3, with TRBD1 matching 10 bases. CDR3 length: 16 amino acids. Germline CDR1 and CDR2: SNHLY and FYNNEI. The trim removed 4 bases at V and 5 bases at J, leaving 9 bases unmatched. The CDR3 nucleotides are TGTGCCAGCAGTGCTTTTGGACAGGGGGTCAGAGATACGCAGTATTTT. Protein: CASSAFGQGVRDTQYF.

This chain joins TRBV4-2 and TRBJ2-1; no firm D call. Between the trimmed V and J ends, which lost 3 bases and 5 bases, there was a span of 17 bases. The CDR3 spans 16 residues. The germline CDR1 and CDR2 sequences are LGHNA and YNFKEQ. CDR3 in amino acids: CASSQADTSYDNEQFF. For the CDR3, the DNA is TGTGCCAGCAGCCAGGCCGACACATCCTATGACAATGAGCAGTTCTTC.

This clone turned up a few times. V gene TRBV4-1 combines with J gene TRBJ2-2; D possibly corresponds to TRBD1 (7 bases). Trimming cost V 3 bases and J 4 bases, with 12 bases left between them. Germline CDR1 and CDR2: MGHRA and YSYEKL. This CDR3 contains 15 residues. The CDR3 DNA is TGCGCCAGCAGCCACTCTCAGGGGGGCACCGGGGAGCTGTTTTTT. This gives the protein CASSHSQGGTGELFF.

The genes are TRBV9 and TRBJ2-1; 8 bases map to TRBD2. The CDR3 is 18 residues long. Germline V gene lookup returns CDR1 SGDLS and CDR2 YYNGEE. V was pared by 4 bases and J by 0 bases, with 12 bases of the junction left unmatched. CDR3 nucleotides: TGTGCCAGCAGCCCAAGGACTGGCGGGGGGAGCTCCTACAATGAGCAGTTCTTC. Its translation: CASSPRTGGGSSYNEQFF.

This clone was observed once. V usage is TRBV6-5 and J usage is TRBJ2-3; maybe TRBD1 (5 bases). Germline V lookup: CDR1 MNHEY, CDR2 SVGAGI. V was shortened by 8 bases and J by 3 bases, with 12 bases between the two germline ends. The CDR3 is made up of 13 amino acids. The CDR3, as DNA: TGTGCCAGCCGGTCAGGGTCGACAGATACGCAGTATTTT. Translated: CASRSGSTDTQYF.

The genes are TRBV6-1 and TRBJ2-5; no definite D call. The CDR3 runs 13 residues. V lost 3 bases to trimming and J lost 4 bases, with 9 bases between them. Germline assignment: CDR1 MNHNS and CDR2 SASEGT. DNA for the CDR3: TGTGCCAGCAGTGAGTGGGCTGGAGAGACCCAGTACTTC. This sequence encodes CASSEWAGETQYF.

In nucleotides, the CDR3 is TGTGCCAGCAGCTCGTTACAGGGTCAGGACACTGAAGCTTTCTTT. This codes for CASSSLQGQDTEAFF. V is TRBV7-8 and J is TRBJ1-1, with a tentative D call TRBD1 (6 bases). CDR3 length: 15 residues. Germline CDR1 is SGHVS and CDR2 is FQNEAQ. Trimming stripped 4 bases from V and 3 bases from J, with 15 bases between. Supplemented by reference TRBV7-8 and TRBJ1-1, the full variable domain reads GAGVSQSPRYKVAKRGQDVALRCDPISGHVSLFWYQQALGQGPEFLTYFQNEAQLDKSGLPSDRFFAERPEGSVSTLKIQRTQQEDSAVYLCASSSLQGQDTEAFFGQGTRLTVV.

This rearrangement joins TRBV7-9 to TRBJ2-7; perhaps TRBD2 as D (5 bases). Germline CDR1 SEHNR, CDR2 FQNEAQ (reference sequence). Trimming took 5 bases from V and 6 from J, leaving 11 bases between them. The CDR3 spans 12 residues. Here the CDR3 DNA reads TGTGCCAGCAGCCCGGGCCTAGCCGAGCAGTACTTC. Its protein is CASSPGLAEQYF.

This sequence joins TRBV14 and TRBJ1-2; tentative D call: TRBD1 (5 bases). This CDR3 is built from 13 residues. Germline values: CDR1 SGHDN, CDR2 FVKESK. V lost 1 base to trimming and J lost 7 bases, with 10 bases between them. CDR3 in DNA: TGTGCCAGCAGCCAAGTGGGGGAGGGTGGCTACACCTTC. Its protein product is CASSQVGEGGYTF.